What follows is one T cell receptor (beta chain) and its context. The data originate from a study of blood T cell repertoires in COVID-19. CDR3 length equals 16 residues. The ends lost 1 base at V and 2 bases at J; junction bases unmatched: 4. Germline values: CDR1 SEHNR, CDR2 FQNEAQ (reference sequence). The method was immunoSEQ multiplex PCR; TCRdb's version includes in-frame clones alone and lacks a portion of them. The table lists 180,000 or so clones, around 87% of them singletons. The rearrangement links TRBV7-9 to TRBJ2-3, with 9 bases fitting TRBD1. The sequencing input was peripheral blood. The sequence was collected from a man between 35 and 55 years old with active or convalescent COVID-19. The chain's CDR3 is CASSLVWDRDTDTQYF. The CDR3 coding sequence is TGTGCCAGCAGCTTAGTCTGGGACAGGGACACAGATACGCAGTATTTT.